These T cell receptor beta chains were read from a single sample in a study of blood T cell repertoires in COVID-19. Sequencing was performed with immunoSEQ multiplex PCR; in TCRdb, only in-frame clones are kept and a portion is missing. The data contain under 450,000 clones, approximately 87% of them singletons. Sequencing was performed on PBMCs or T cells enriched from blood (not recorded which). These receptors all stem from a man in his thirties or forties who had recovered from COVID-19. The CDR3 runs from the conserved cysteine through the conserved F or W. The D gene is left open where the match is weak. Rows may omit the clone size; those that give it use once, few, many or a size class.

length	size	V	J	D	CDR3	DNA
15	.	TRBV11-3	TRBJ2-7	.	CASSPKGDRLAEQYF	TGTGCCAGCAGCCCTAAGGGCGACAGGTTAGCCGAGCAGTACTTC
14	once	TRBV5-1	TRBJ1-4	.	CASTSGAGNEKLFF	TGCGCCAGCACTTCAGGGGCAGGGAATGAAAAACTGTTTTTT
17	.	TRBV4-1	TRBJ1-2	.	CASSQGQTGTRSVGYTF	TGCGCCAGCAGCCAAGGTCAGACCGGGACACGATCTGTTGGCTACACCTTC
15	.	TRBV5-6	TRBJ2-2	.	CASSLAPTGFGELFF	TGTGCCAGCAGCTTGGCCCCTACAGGGTTCGGGGAGCTGTTTTTT
15	.	TRBV6-5	TRBJ1-1	TRBD1	CASRPKGTGTTEAFF	TGTGCCAGCAGGCCTAAAGGGACAGGCACCACTGAAGCTTTCTTT
15	.	TRBV27	TRBJ1-5	TRBD1	CASRQGSGPNQPQHF	TGTGCCAGCAGACAGGGGTCCGGGCCTAATCAGCCCCAGCATTTT
14	.	TRBV25-1	TRBJ1-4	TRBD1	CASSEEGAWEKLFF	TGTGCCAGCAGTGAGGAGGGGGCTTGGGAAAAACTGTTTTTT
14	.	TRBV5-6	TRBJ1-2	.	CASSLPQARYGYTF	TGTGCCAGCAGCTTGCCTCAGGCTCGCTATGGCTACACCTTC
13	.	TRBV11-2	TRBJ2-7	.	CASSLGPNYEQYF	TGTGCCAGCAGCTTAGGTCCTAACTACGAGCAGTACTTC
17	once	TRBV6-1	TRBJ1-5	.	CASSEGRGRLSNQPQHF	TGTGCCAGCAGTGAAGGACGCGGCCGGCTTAGCAATCAGCCCCAGCATTTT
15	.	TRBV4-3	TRBJ1-1	TRBD1	CASSQNRGSNTEAFF	TGCGCCAGCAGCCAAAACAGGGGCTCGAACACTGAAGCTTTCTTT
16	few	TRBV7-6	TRBJ1-1	TRBD1	CASSRNRQGGSTEAFF	TGTGCCAGCAGCAGAAACCGACAGGGAGGTAGCACTGAAGCTTTCTTT
15	.	TRBV6-5	TRBJ1-5	.	CASSYSGDTDQPQHF	TGTGCCAGCAGTTACTCGGGAGATACGGATCAGCCCCAGCATTTT
14	.	TRBV5-4	TRBJ2-6	TRBD1	CASSWGTGGYILTF	TGTGCCAGCAGCTGGGGGACAGGGGGATATATCCTGACTTTC
14	.	TRBV5-4	TRBJ2-7	TRBD1	CASSRSGTAYEQYF	TGTGCCAGCAGCAGATCCGGGACAGCCTACGAGCAGTACTTC
15	once	TRBV27	TRBJ1-4	.	CASRPTVEVGEKLFF	TGTGCCAGCAGACCCACCGTAGAGGTGGGTGAAAAACTGTTTTTT
15	.	TRBV19	TRBJ1-4	.	CASSPGAQALEKLFF	TGTGCCAGTAGTCCAGGGGCCCAGGCGCTTGAAAAACTGTTTTTT
13	.	TRBV24-1	TRBJ1-5	.	CATSQGGNQPQHF	TGTGCCACGTCACAGGGAGGCAATCAGCCCCAGCATTTT
16	.	TRBV14	TRBJ2-5	TRBD2	CASSQSGGSYQETQYF	TGTGCCAGCAGCCAAAGCGGGGGATCGTACCAAGAGACCCAGTACTTC
16	.	TRBV9	TRBJ1-3	.	CASSVGLSHSGNTIYF	TGTGCCAGCAGCGTAGGTCTGAGCCACTCTGGAAACACCATATATTTT
14	once	TRBV5-1	TRBJ2-1	.	CASRAASSYNEQFF	TGCGCCAGCAGGGCGGCTAGCTCCTACAATGAGCAGTTCTTC
16	.	TRBV2	TRBJ2-1	.	CASSEGGVSPYNEQFF	TGTGCCAGCAGTGAAGGAGGAGTCAGCCCCTACAATGAGCAGTTCTTC
13	.	TRBV5-6	TRBJ1-2	.	CASSPDSIYGYTF	TGTGCCAGCAGCCCGGACAGCATTTATGGCTACACCTTC
14	.	TRBV12-5	TRBJ2-3	.	CASGQSGTTDTQYF	TGTGCTAGTGGTCAAAGCGGCACCACAGATACGCAGTATTTT
15	.	TRBV10-3	TRBJ1-2	TRBD1	CASVSGTARYYGYTF	TGTGCCAGCGTCTCCGGGACAGCAAGATACTATGGCTACACCTTC
15	once	TRBV19	TRBJ2-7	TRBD1	CASNDPGTGDYEQYF	TGTGCCAGTAACGATCCCGGGACAGGGGACTACGAGCAGTACTTC
13	.	TRBV2	TRBJ2-7	.	CASSLRGRSEQYF	TGTGCCAGCAGCTTAAGGGGTCGGAGCGAGCAGTACTTC
12	.	TRBV18	TRBJ1-1	.	CASSPRATEAFF	TGTGCCAGCTCACCACGGGCGACTGAAGCTTTCTTT
17	.	TRBV13	TRBJ2-7	.	CASSGEGSPELSYEQYF	TGTGCCAGCAGCGGCGAGGGCAGCCCAGAGCTGTCCTACGAGCAGTACTTC
16	few	TRBV7-8	TRBJ2-7	TRBD2	CASSSQRAGGFYEQYF	TGTGCCAGCAGCTCTCAAAGGGCGGGGGGCTTCTACGAGCAGTACTTC
16	.	TRBV7-9	TRBJ2-1	.	CASSTQGSPNYNEQFF	TGTGCCAGCAGCACGCAGGGGTCCCCAAATTACAATGAGCAGTTCTTC
20	.	TRBV7-2	TRBJ1-5	TRBD1	CASSLANRGTGGDSNQPQHF	TGTGCCAGCAGCTTAGCCAACCGAGGAACAGGGGGCGATAGCAATCAGCCCCAGCATTTT
14	.	TRBV13	TRBJ2-1	.	CASSLSGPYNEQFF	TGTGCCAGCAGCCTCTCTGGCCCCTACAATGAGCAGTTCTTC
17	.	TRBV5-1	TRBJ2-3	TRBD2	CASSLADTSGPTDTQYF	TGCGCCAGCAGCCTCGCTGATACTAGCGGACCCACAGATACGCAGTATTTT
12	.	TRBV20-1	TRBJ1-5	.	CSASPRGQPQHF	TGCAGTGCTAGTCCCCGCGGTCAGCCCCAGCATTTT
13	.	TRBV12-3/TRBV12-4	TRBJ2-5	.	CASSLESRSTQYF	TGTGCCAGCAGTTTAGAATCGCGGTCAACCCAGTACTTC
13	.	TRBV7-2	TRBJ1-2	.	CASSSRDAYGYTF	TGTGCCAGCAGCTCGCGGGACGCATATGGCTACACCTTC
15	.	TRBV18	TRBJ1-5	TRBD1	CASSVDRGGNQPQHF	TGTGCCAGCTCAGTAGACAGGGGAGGCAATCAGCCCCAGCATTTT
17	.	TRBV4-1	TRBJ2-5	TRBD2	CASSLGGTSDGRETQYF	TGCGCCAGCAGCTTAGGAGGGACTAGCGACGGGAGGGAGACCCAGTACTTC
13	.	TRBV5-6	TRBJ1-6	.	CASSQTRNSPLHF	TGTGCCAGCAGCCAAACGAGAAATTCACCCCTCCACTTT
18	.	TRBV4-3	TRBJ1-1	.	CASSPKGGGTRAYTEAFF	TGCGCCAGCAGCCCCAAGGGGGGAGGGACACGGGCGTACACTGAAGCTTTCTTT
15	.	TRBV5-1	TRBJ2-7	.	CASSLTDSRFYEQYF	TGCGCCAGCAGCTTAACGGACAGTCGCTTCTACGAGCAGTACTTC
15	.	TRBV9	TRBJ2-5	.	CASSVRGLDQETQYF	TGTGCCAGCAGCGTGCGGGGGCTGGACCAAGAGACCCAGTACTTC
13	.	TRBV5-1	TRBJ2-3	.	CASSRSDTDTQYF	TGCGCCAGCTCCCGATCAGATACAGATACGCAGTATTTT
17	.	TRBV4-2	TRBJ1-5	TRBD1	CASSQDPGGQGGQPQHF	TGTGCCAGCAGCCAAGATCCGGGGGGACAGGGAGGTCAGCCCCAGCATTTT
14	.	TRBV6-2/TRBV6-3	TRBJ1-2	.	CASSYLPGLYGYTF	TGTGCCAGCAGTTACTTACCGGGACTCTATGGCTACACCTTC
15	.	TRBV4-3	TRBJ1-2	.	CASSQGVRVNYGYTF	TGCGCCAGCAGCCAAGGAGTCAGGGTAAACTATGGCTACACCTTC
14	.	TRBV2	TRBJ2-5	.	CASSVSNGVETQYF	TGTGCCAGCAGTGTTTCAAACGGGGTAGAGACCCAGTACTTC
12	.	TRBV6-5	TRBJ2-7	.	CASRPQGYEQYF	TGTGCCAGCAGACCCCAGGGCTACGAGCAGTACTTC
14	.	TRBV30	TRBJ2-1	.	CAWSPPQVHNEQFF	TGTGCCTGGAGCCCCCCCCAGGTTCACAATGAGCAGTTCTTC
17	.	TRBV1	TRBJ1-6	.	CTSSQGQVSSYNSPLHF	TGCACCAGCAGCCAAGGGCAGGTGAGCTCCTATAATTCACCCCTCCACTTT
13	few	TRBV7-9	TRBJ1-1	.	CASSWRNDPEAFF	TGTGCCAGCAGCTGGAGAAATGACCCCGAAGCTTTCTTT
12	.	TRBV3-1/TRBV3-2	TRBJ1-3	.	CASWATGNTIYF	TGTGCCAGCTGGGCAACTGGAAACACCATATATTTT
13	few	TRBV6-5	TRBJ1-2	TRBD1	CASSRDRAYGYTF	TGTGCCAGCAGCAGGGACAGGGCCTATGGCTACACCTTC
13	.	TRBV7-9	TRBJ2-1	.	CASSSTEYNEQFF	TGTGCCAGCAGCTCGACAGAATACAATGAGCAGTTCTTC
14	.	TRBV3-1/TRBV3-2	TRBJ2-3	TRBD2	CASSGRGVSRTQYF	TGTGCCAGCAGTGGCCGGGGGGTTTCTCGCACGCAGTATTTT
13	.	TRBV12-3/TRBV12-4	TRBJ2-3	.	CASRAGGTDTQYF	TGTGCCAGCAGAGCGGGCGGGACAGATACGCAGTATTTT